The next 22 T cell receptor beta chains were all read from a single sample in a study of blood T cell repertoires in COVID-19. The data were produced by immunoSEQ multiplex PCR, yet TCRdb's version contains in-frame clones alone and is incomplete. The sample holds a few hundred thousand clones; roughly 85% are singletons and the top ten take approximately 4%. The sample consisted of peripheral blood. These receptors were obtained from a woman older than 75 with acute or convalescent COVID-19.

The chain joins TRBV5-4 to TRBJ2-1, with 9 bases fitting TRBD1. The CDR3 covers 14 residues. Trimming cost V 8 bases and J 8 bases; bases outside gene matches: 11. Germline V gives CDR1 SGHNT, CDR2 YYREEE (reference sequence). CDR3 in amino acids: CASEGQGRYDEQFF. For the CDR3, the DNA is TGTGCCAGTGAGGGACAGGGAAGGTACGATGAGCAGTTCTTC.

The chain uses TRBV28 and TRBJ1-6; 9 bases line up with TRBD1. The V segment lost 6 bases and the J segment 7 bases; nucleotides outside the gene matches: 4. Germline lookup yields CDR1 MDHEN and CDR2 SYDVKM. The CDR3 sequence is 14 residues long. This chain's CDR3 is CASRPTGGNSPLHF. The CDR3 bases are TGTGCCAGCAGGCCCACAGGGGGCAATTCACCCCTCCACTTT.

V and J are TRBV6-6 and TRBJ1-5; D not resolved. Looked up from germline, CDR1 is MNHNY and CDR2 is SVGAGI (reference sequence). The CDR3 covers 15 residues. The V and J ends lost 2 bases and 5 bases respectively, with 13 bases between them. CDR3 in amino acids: CASSYGVRGYQPQHF. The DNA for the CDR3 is TGTGCCAGCAGTTACGGTGTCCGGGGTTATCAGCCCCAGCATTTT.

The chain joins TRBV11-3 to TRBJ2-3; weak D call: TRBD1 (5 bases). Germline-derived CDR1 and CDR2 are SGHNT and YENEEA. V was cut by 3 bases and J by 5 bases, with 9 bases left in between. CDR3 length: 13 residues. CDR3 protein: CASSLFREDTQYF. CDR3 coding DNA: TGTGCCAGCAGCTTGTTCAGGGAAGATACGCAGTATTTT.

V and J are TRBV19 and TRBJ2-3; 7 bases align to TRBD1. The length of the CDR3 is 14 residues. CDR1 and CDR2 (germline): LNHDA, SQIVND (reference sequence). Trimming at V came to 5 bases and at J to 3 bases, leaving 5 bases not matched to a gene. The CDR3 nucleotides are TGTGCCAGTAGTGTTAACAGGGGAACAGATACGCAGTATTTT. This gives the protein CASSVNRGTDTQYF.

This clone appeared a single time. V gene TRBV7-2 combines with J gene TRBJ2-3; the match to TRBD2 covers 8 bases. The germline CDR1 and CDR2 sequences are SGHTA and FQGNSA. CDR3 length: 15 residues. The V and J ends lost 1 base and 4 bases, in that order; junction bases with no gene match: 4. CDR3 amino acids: CASSLGSGGSDTQYF. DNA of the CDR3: TGTGCCAGCAGCTTAGGCTCGGGGGGGTCAGATACGCAGTATTTT.

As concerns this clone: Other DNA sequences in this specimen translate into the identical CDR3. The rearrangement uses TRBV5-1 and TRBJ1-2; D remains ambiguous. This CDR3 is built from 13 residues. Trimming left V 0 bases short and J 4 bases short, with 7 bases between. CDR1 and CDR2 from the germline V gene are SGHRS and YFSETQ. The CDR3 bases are TGCGCCAGCAGCTTGGGCGGTTCCTATGGCTACACCTTC. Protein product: CASSLGGSYGYTF.

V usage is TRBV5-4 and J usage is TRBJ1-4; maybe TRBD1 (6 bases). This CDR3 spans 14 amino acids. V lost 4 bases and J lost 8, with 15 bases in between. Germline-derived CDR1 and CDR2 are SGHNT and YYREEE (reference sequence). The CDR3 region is CASSAQGPSEKLFF. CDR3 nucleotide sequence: TGTGCCAGCAGCGCGCAGGGGCCTAGCGAAAAACTGTTTTTT. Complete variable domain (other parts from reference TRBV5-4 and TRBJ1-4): ETGVTQSPTHLIKTRGQQVTLRCSSQSGHNTVSWYQQALGQGPQFIFQYYREEENGRGNFPPRFSGLQFPNYSSELNVNALELDDSALYLCASSAQGPSEKLFFGSGTQLSVL.

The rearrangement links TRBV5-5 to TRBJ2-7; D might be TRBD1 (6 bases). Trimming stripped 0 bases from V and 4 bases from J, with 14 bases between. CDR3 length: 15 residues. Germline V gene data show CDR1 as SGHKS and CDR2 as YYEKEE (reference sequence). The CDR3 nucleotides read TGTGCCAGCAGCTTGGTGGGGTCAGGGGCGTACGAGCAGTACTTC. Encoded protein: CASSLVGSGAYEQYF.

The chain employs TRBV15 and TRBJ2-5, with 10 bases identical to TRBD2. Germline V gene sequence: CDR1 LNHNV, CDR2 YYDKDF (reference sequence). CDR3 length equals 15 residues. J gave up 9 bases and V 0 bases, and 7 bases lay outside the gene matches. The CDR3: CATSRDQAGGGAQYF. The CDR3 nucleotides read TGTGCCACCAGCAGAGATCAAGCGGGAGGGGGAGCCCAGTACTTC. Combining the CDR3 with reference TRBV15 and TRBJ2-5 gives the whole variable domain DAMVIQNPRYQVTQFGKPVTLSCSQTLNHNVMYWYQQKSSQAPKLLFHYYDKDFNNEADTPDNFQSRRPNTSFCFLDIRSPGLGDTAMYLCATSRDQAGGGAQYFGPGTRLLVL.

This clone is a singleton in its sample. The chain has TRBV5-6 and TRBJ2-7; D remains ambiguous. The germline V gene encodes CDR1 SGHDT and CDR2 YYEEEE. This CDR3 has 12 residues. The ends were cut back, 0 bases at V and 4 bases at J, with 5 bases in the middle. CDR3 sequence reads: CASSLEQYEQYF. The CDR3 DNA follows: TGTGCCAGCAGCTTGGAACAGTACGAGCAGTACTTC.

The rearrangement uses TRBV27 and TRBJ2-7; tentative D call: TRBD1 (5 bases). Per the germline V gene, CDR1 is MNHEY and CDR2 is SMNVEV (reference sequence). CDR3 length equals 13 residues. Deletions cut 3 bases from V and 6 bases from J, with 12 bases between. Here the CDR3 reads CASSLGLLGEQYF. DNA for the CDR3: TGTGCCAGCAGTTTGGGGCTACTGGGCGAGCAGTACTTC.

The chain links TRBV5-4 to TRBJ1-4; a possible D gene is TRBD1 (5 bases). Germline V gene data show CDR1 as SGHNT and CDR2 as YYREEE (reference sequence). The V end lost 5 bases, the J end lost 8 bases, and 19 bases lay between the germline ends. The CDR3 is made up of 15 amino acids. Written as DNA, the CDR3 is TGTGCCAGCAGTTGGGGGGTCGAGGGAGGCGAAAAACTGTTTTTT. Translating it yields CASSWGVEGGEKLFF.

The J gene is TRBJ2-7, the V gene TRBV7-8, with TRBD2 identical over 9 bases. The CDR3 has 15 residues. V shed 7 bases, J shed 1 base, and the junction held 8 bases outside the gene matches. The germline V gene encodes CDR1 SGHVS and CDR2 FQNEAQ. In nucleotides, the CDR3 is TGTGCCAGCAATCCGAGCGGGGGGTGGTCCTACGAGCAGTACTTC. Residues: CASNPSGGWSYEQYF.

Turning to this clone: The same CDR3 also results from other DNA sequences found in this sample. In DNA, the CDR3 is TGTGCCAGCAGCTTAGGGGGGGTGTCCTACAATGAGCAGTTCTTC. Translating it yields CASSLGGVSYNEQFF. V is TRBV11-3 and J is TRBJ2-1, with a weak D call TRBD2 (6 bases). The CDR3 loop spans 15 amino acids. V was pared by 1 base and J by 1 base, with 8 bases between. CDR1 and CDR2 (germline): SGHNT, YENEEA.

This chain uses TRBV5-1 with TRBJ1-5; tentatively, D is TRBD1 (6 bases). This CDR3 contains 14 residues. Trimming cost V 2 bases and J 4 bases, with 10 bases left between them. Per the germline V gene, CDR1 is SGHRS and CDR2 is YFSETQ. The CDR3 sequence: CASSLQGGNQPQHF. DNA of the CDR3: TGCGCCAGCAGCTTACAGGGAGGGAATCAGCCCCAGCATTTT.

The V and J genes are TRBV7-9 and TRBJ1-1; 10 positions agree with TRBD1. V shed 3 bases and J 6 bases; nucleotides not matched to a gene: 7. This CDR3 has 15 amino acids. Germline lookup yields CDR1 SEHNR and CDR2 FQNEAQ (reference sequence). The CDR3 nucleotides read TGTGCCAGCAGCTTCAGGACAGGGGGTACCGCTGAAGCTTTCTTT. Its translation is CASSFRTGGTAEAFF.

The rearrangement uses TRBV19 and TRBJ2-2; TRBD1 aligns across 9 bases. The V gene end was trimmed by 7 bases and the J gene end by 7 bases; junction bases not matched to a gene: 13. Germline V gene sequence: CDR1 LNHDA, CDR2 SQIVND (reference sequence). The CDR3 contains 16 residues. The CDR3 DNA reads TGTGCCAGTACCCTTGGTACAGGGGGCCGTAGCGGGGAGCTGTTTTTT. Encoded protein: CASTLGTGGRSGELFF. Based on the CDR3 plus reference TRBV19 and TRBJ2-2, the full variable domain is DGGITQSPKYLFRKEGQNVTLSCEQNLNHDAMYWYRQDPGQGLRLIYYSQIVNDFQKGDIAEGYSVSREKKESFPLTVTSAQKNPTAFYLCASTLGTGGRSGELFFGEGSRLTVL.

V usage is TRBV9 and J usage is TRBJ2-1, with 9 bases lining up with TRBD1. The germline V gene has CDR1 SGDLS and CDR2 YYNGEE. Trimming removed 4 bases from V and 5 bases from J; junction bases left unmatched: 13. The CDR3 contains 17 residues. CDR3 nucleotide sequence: TGTGCCAGCAGCAGTGGGAAAACAGGGGGCGCGAACAATGAGCAGTTCTTC. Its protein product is CASSSGKTGGANNEQFF.

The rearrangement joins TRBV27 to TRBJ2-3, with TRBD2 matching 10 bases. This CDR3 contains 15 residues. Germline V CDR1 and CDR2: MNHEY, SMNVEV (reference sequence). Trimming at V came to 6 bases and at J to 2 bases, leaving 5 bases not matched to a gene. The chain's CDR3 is CASRLAGGTTDTQYF. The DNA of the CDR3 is TGTGCCAGCAGATTAGCGGGGGGCACCACAGATACGCAGTATTTT.

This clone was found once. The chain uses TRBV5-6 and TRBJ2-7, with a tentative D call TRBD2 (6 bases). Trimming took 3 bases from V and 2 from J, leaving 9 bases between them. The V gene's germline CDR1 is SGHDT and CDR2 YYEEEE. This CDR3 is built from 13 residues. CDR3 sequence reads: CASSSGRAYEQYF. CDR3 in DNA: TGTGCCAGCAGCTCCGGGAGAGCCTACGAGCAGTACTTC.

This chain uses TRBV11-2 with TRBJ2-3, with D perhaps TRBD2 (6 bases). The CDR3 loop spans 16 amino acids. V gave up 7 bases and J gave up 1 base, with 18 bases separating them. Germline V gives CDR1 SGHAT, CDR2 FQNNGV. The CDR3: CASKPSASEGTDTQYF. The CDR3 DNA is TGTGCCAGCAAACCTAGCGCGTCAGAGGGCACAGATACGCAGTATTTT.